This T cell receptor beta chain was recorded in a study of response to subunit inactivated influenza vaccine. Study-level results: Authors suggested seasonal influenza vaccinations each recruit few new T cells.

TCRdb passed the RT-PCR reads through MiXCR, listing each CDR3 protein once. This table has about 520,000 distinct CDR3 sequences, over 25% appearing once. Notes on this clonotype: Its antigen is not known.

Germline V lookup: CDR1 DFQATT, CDR2 SNEGSKA (reference sequence). This CDR3 has 12 amino acids. The J segment lost 8 bases and the V segment lost 3 bases, leaving 6 bases of the junction unmatched. This TCR derives from a man aged 45-65 years who received an inactivated influenza vaccine. The input for sequencing was CD4+ T cells sorted from PBMCs, taken about 5 days after vaccination. V usage is TRBV20-1 and J usage is TRBJ1-1, with 7 bases matching TRBD1. The CDR3 DNA sequence: TGCAGTGCTAGCTCCGGGACAGAAGAAGCTTTCTTT. Translation: CSASSGTEEAFF.